This T cell receptor beta chain appears in the sequencing data of a study of neurological immune-mediated disorders. Study results and limitations: Whereas HTLV-1-associated myelopathy showed the most TCR clonal expansion, multiple sclerosis showed the least, with levels below those of healthy controls.

5'RACE with 10-nucleotide random UMIs produced the cDNA. Over 200 million TCR-beta sequences from 15-18 subjects were obtained in each sequencing run. TCRdb redid the calling of the 5' RACE reads with MiXCR, one entry per CDR3 protein. This table holds 50,000 to 55,000 distinct CDR3 sequences, roughly 3.8% found once. From germline, CDR1 is MGHRA and CDR2 YSYEKL. This CDR3 has 13 amino acids. Between the trimmed V and J ends, which lost 1 base and 8 bases, there was a span of 9 bases. This clonotype was counted many times. Its antigen is not known. The receptor comes from a man in his fifties or sixties with multiple sclerosis. The chain employs TRBV4-1 and TRBJ1-3; no definite D call. Input material: PBMCs. This CDR3 is CASSQGAADTIYF. CDR3 nucleotide sequence: TGCGCCAGCAGCCAAGGGGCGGCGGACACCATATATTTT.